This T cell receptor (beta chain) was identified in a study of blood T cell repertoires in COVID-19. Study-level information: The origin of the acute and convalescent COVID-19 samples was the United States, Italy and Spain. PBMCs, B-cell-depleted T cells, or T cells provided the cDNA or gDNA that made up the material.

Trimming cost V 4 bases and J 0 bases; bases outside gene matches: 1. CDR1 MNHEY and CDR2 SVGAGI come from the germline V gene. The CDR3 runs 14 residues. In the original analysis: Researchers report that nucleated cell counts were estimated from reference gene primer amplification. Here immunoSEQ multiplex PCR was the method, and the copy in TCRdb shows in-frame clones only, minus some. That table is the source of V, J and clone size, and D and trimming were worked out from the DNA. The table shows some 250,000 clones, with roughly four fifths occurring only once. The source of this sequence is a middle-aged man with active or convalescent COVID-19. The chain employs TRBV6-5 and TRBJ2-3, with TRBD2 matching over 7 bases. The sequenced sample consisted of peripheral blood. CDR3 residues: CASSWGGSTDTQYF. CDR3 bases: TGTGCCAGCAGTTGGGGGGGTAGCACAGATACGCAGTATTTT.